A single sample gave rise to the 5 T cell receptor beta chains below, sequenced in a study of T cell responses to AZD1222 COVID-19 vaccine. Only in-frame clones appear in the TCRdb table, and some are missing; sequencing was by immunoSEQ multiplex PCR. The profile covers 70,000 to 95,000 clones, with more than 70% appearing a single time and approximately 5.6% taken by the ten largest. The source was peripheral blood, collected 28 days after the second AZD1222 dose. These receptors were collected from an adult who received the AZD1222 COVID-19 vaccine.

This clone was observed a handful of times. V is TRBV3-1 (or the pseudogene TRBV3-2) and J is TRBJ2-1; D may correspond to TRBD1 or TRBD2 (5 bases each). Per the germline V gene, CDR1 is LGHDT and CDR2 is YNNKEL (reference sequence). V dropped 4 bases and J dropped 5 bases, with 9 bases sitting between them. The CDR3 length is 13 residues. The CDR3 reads CASSPGLNNEQFF. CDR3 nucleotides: TGTGCCAGCAGCCCGGGGCTTAACAATGAGCAGTTCTTC.

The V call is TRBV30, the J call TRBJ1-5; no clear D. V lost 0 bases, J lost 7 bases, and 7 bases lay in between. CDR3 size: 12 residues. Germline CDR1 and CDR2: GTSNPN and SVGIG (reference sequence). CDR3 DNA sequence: TGTGCCTGGAGTGTAGGGAAACAGCCCCAGCATTTT. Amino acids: CAWSVGKQPQHF.

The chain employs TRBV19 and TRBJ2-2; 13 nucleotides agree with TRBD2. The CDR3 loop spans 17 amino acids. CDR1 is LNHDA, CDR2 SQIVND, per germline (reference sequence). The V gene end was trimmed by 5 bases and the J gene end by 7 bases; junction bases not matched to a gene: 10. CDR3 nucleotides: TGTGCCAGTAGTTACGGACTAGCGGGAGCAGGGGTCGGGGAGCTGTTTTTT. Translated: CASSYGLAGAGVGELFF.

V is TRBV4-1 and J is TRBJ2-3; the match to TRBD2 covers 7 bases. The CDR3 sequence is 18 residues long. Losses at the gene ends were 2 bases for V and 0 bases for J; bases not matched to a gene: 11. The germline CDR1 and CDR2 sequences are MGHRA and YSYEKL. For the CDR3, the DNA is TGCGCCAGCAGCCAATCTCGCGGGGGTAGCGGAAGCACAGATACGCAGTATTTT. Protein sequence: CASSQSRGGSGSTDTQYF.

The CDR3 DNA sequence: TGTGCCAGCAGCAAACCAGCTCCGCCGGGACAGGCCCTGAGGAAACTGTTTTTT. The encoded protein is CASSKPAPPGQALRKLFF. The rearrangement joins TRBV7-9 to TRBJ1-4, with 8 bases identical to TRBD1. V dropped 5 bases and J dropped 11; count of bases not matched to a gene: 22. The CDR3 has 18 amino acids. CDR1 is SEHNR and CDR2 is FQNEAQ in the germline V gene (reference sequence).